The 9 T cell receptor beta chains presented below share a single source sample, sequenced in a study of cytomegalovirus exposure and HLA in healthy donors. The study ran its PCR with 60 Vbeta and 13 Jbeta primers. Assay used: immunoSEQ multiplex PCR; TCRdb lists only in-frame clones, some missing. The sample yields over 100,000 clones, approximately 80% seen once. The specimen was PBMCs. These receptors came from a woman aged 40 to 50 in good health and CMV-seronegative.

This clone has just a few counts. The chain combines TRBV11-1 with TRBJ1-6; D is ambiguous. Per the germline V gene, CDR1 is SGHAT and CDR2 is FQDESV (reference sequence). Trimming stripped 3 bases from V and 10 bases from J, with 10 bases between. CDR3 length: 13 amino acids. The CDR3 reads CASSLVVLSPLHF. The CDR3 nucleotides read TGTGCCAGCAGCTTGGTGGTACTCTCACCCCTCCACTTT.

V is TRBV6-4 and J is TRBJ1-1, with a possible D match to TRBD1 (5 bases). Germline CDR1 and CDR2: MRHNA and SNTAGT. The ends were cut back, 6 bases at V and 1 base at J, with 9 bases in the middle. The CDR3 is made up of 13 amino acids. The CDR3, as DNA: TGTGCCAGCAGGTTACAGGAGAACACTGAAGCTTTCTTT. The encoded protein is CASRLQENTEAFF.

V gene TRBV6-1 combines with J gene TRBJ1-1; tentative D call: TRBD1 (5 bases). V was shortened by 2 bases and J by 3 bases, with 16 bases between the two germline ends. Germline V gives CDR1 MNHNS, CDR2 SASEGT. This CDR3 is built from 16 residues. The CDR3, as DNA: TGTGCCAGCAGTGAATTGGTCGGCAGGGATGACACTGAAGCTTTCTTT. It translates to CASSELVGRDDTEAFF.

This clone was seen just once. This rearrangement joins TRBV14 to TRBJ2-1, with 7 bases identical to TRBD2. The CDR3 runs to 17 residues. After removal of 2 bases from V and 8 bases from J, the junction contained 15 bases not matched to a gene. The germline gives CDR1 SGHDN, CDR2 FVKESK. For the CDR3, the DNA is TGTGCCAGCAGCCAATTAAGGCGCTGGGGGGGGGTCGATGAGCAGTTCTTC. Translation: CASSQLRRWGGVDEQFF.

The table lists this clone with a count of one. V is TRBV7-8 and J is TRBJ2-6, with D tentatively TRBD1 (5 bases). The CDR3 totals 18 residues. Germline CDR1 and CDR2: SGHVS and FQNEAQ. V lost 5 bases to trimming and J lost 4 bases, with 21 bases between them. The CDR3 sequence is CASSPIQDTALGANVLTF. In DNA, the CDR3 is TGTGCCAGCAGCCCTATCCAGGACACGGCGCTCGGGGCCAACGTCCTGACTTTC.

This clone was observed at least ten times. CDR3 region: CASSYGWAGLNYGYTF. In nucleotides, the CDR3 is TGTGCCAGCAGTTACGGCTGGGCAGGGCTGAACTATGGCTACACCTTC. V is TRBV6-5 and J is TRBJ1-2; D perhaps matches TRBD1 (5 bases). Germline V gene data show CDR1 as MNHEY and CDR2 as SVGAGI. Trimming removed 2 bases from V and 2 bases from J, with 15 bases in between. CDR3 length equals 16 residues.

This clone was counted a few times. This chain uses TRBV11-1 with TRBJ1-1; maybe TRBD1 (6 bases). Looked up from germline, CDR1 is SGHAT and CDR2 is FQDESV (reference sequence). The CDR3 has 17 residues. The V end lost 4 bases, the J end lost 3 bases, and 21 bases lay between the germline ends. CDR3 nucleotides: TGTGCCAGCAGCTCCATCGGCAACAGGGAATGGGACACTGAAGCTTTCTTT. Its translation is CASSSIGNREWDTEAFF.

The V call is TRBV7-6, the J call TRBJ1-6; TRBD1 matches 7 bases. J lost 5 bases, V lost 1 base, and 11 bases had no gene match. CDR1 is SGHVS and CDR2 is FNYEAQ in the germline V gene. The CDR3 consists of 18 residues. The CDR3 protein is CASSLEGASNGHNSPLHF. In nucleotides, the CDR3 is TGTGCCAGCAGCTTAGAGGGGGCCTCGAACGGTCATAATTCACCCCTCCACTTT.

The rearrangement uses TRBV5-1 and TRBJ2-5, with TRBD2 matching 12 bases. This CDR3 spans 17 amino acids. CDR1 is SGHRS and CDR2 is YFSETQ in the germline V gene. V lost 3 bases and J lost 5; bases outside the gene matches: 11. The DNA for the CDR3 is TGCGCCAGCAGCTCGACTAGCGGGGGCCCGATGGTGGAGACCCAGTACTTC. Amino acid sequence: CASSSTSGGPMVETQYF.